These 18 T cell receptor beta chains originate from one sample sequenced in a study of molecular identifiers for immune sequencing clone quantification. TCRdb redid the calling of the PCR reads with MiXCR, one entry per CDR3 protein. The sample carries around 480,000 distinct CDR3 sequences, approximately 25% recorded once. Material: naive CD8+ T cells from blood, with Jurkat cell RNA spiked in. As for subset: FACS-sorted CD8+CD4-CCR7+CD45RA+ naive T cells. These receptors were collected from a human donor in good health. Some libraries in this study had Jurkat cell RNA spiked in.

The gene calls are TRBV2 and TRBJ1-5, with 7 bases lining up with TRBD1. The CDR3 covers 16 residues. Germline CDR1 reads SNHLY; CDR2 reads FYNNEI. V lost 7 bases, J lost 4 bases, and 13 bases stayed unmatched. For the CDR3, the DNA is TGTGCCAGCAAAGGGACAGCTCACCTACAAAATCAGCCCCAGCATTTT. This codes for CASKGTAHLQNQPQHF. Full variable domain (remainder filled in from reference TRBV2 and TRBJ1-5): EPEVTQTPSHQVTQMGQEVILRCVPISNHLYFYWYRQILGQKVEFLVSFYNNEISEKSEIFDDQFSVERPDGSNFTLKIRSTKLEDSAMYFCASKGTAHLQNQPQHFGDGTRLSIL.

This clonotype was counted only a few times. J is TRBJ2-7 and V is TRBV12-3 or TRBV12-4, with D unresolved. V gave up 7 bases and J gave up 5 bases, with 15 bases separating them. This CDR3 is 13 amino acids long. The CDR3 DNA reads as TGTGCCAGCACCGAAGAAAGCCGGAACGAGCAGTACTTC. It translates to CASTEESRNEQYF.

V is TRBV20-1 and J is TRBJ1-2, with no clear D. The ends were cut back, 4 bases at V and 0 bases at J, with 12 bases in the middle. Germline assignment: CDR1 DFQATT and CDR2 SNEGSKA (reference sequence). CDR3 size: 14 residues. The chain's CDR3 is CSATDGNPNYGYTF. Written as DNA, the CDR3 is TGCAGTGCTACGGACGGAAATCCTAACTATGGCTACACCTTC.

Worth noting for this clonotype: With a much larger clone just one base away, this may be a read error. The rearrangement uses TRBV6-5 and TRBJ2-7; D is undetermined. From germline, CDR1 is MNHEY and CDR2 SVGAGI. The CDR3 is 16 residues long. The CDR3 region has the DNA TGTGCCAGCAGTTACTCGGGCCAGCGCCATATCTACGAGCTGTACTTC. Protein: CASSYSGQRHIYELYF.

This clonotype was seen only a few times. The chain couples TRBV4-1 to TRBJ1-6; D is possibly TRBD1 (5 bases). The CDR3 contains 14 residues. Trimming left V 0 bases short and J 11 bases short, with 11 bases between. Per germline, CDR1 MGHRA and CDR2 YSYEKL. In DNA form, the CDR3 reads TGCGCCAGCAGCCAAGATCTATGGGGCCCACCCCTCCACTTT. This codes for CASSQDLWGPPLHF.

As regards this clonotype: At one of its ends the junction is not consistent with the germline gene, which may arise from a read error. CDR3 sequence reads: CSARDQSLAYGQYF. CDR3 DNA: TGCAGTGCTAGAGATCAGAGTCTTGCCTACGGGCAGTACTTC. The chain is built from TRBV20-1 and TRBJ2-7, with unresolved D. Germline lookup yields CDR1 DFQATT and CDR2 SNEGSKA (reference sequence). The CDR3 runs to 14 residues.

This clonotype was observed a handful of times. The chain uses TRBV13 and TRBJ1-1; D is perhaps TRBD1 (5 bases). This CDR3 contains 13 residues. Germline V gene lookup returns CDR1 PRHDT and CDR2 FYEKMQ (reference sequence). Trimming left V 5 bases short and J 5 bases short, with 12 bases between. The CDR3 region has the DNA TGTGCCAGCAGCGGCGCGGGGCGGACTGAAGCTTTCTTT. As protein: CASSGAGRTEAFF.

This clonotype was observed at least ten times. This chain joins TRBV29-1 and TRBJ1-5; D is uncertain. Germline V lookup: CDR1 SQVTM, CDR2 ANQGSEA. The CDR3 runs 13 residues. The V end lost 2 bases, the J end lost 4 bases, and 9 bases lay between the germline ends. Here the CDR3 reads CSVEFGSNQPQHF. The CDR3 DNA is TGCAGCGTTGAATTCGGATCGAATCAGCCCCAGCATTTT.

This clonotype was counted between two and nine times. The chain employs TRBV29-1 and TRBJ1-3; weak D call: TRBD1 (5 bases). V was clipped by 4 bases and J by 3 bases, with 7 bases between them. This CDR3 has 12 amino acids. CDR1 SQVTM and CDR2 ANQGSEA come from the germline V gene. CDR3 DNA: TGCAGCGTTGCAGGGATTGGAAACACCATATATTTT. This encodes CSVAGIGNTIYF. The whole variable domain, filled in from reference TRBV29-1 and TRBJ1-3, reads SAVISQKPSRDICQRGTSLTIQCQVDSQVTMMFWYRQQPGQSLTLIATANQGSEATYESGFVIDKFPISRPNLTFSTLTVSNMSPEDSSIYLCSVAGIGNTIYFGEGSWLTVV.

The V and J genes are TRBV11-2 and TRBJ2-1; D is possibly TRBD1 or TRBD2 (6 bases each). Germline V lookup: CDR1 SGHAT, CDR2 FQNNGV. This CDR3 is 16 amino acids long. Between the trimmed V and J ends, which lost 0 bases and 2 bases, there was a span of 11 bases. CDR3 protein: CASSLEGGNPYNEQFF. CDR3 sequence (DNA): TGTGCCAGCAGCTTAGAAGGGGGGAACCCCTACAATGAGCAGTTCTTC.

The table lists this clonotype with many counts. Here the CDR3 reads CASSFTRALDEQYF. The CDR3 DNA sequence: TGCGCCAGCAGCTTTACCCGGGCCCTTGACGAGCAGTACTTC. The chain employs TRBV5-1 and TRBJ2-7, with unresolved D. Trimming took off 2 bases at V and 5 bases at J, with 14 bases between the two ends. Germline CDR1 is SGHRS and CDR2 is YFSETQ. The CDR3 is 14 residues long.

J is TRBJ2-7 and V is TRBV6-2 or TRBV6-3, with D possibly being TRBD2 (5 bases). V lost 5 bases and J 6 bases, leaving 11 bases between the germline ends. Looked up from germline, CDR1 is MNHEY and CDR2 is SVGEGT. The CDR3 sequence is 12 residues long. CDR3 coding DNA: TGTGCCAGCAGTCCGCGGGCTAGCGAGCAGTACTTC. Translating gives CASSPRASEQYF.

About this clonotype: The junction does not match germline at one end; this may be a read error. CDR3 sequence: CARSAGTYSNQPPHF. As DNA, the CDR3 is TGTGCCCGCAGTGCGGGAACATATAGCAATCAGCCCCCGCATTTT. This chain uses TRBV2 with TRBJ1-5; D is ambiguous. The CDR3 length is 15 residues. Germline CDR1 and CDR2: SNHLY and FYNNEI.

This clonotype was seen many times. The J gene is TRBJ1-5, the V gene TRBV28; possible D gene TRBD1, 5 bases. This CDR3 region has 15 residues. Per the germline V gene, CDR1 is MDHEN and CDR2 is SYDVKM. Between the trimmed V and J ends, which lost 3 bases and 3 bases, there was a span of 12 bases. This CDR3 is CASSLVGRVNQPQHF. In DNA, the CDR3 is TGTGCCAGCAGTTTGGTGGGGCGGGTCAATCAGCCCCAGCATTTT.

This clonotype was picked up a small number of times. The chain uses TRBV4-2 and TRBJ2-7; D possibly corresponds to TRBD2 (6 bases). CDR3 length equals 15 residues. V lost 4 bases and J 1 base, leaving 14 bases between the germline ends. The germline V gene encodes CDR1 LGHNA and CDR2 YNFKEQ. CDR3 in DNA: TGTGCCAGCAGCCGATCCGGGACTGAGTCCTACGAGCAGTACTTC. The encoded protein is CASSRSGTESYEQYF.

CDR3 residues: CSARDLSLAGNTGELFF. The CDR3 DNA reads as TGCAGTGCTAGAGACCTCAGTCTAGCGGGAAACACCGGGGAGCTGTTTTTT. The J gene is TRBJ2-2, the V gene TRBV20-1; the match to TRBD2 covers 9 bases. The CDR3 contains 17 residues. Germline V CDR1 and CDR2: DFQATT, SNEGSKA (reference sequence). The trim removed 0 bases at V and 2 bases at J, leaving 7 bases unmatched.

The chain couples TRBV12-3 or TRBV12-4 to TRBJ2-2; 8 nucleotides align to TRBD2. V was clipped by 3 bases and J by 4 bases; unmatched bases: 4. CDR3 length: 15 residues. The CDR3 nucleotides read TGTGCCAGCAGTTTTGCGGGAGGAAGCACCGGGGAGCTGTTTTTT. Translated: CASSFAGGSTGELFF.

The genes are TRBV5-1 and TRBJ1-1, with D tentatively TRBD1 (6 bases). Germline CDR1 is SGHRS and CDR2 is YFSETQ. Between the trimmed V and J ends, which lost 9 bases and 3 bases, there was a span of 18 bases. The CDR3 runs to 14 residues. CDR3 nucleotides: TGCGCCAACAACTACAACAACAGGGACACTGAAGCTTTCTTT. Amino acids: CANNYNNRDTEAFF.